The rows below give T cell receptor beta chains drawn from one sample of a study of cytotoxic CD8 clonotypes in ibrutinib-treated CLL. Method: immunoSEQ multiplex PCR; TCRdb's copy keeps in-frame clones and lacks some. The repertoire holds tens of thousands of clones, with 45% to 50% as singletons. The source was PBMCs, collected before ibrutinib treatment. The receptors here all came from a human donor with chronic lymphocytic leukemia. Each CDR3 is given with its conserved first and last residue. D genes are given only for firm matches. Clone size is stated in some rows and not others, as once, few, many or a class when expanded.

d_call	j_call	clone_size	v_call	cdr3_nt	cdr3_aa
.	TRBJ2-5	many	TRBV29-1	TGCAGCGTTGGGGAACAGAGCCAAGAGACCCAGTACTTC	CSVGEQSQETQYF
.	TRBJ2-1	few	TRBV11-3	TGTGCCAGCAGCTTAGATCCCCGCAATGAGCAGTTCTTC	CASSLDPRNEQFF
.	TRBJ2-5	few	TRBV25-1	TGTGCCAGCAGTGAACGAGGTCATCAAGAGACCCAGTACTTC	CASSERGHQETQYF
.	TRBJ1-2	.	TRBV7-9	TGTGCCAGCAGCTCCGTGGCCGTCTATGGCTACACCTTC	CASSSVAVYGYTF
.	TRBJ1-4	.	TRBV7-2	TGTGCCAGCAGCCCCGAGGGACTATTTGAGGGTGAAAAACTGTTTTTT	CASSPEGLFEGEKLFF
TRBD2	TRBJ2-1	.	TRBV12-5	TGTGCTAGTGGTTTTCCTAGCGGGGCCTACAATGAGCAGTTCTTC	CASGFPSGAYNEQFF
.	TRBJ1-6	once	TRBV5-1	TGCGCCAGCAGCCCTAGTGTAGGCCAGGATAATTCACCCCTCCACTTT	CASSPSVGQDNSPLHF
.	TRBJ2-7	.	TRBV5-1	TGCGCCAGCAGTATCTCTGGGAACTACGAGCAGTACTTC	CASSISGNYEQYF
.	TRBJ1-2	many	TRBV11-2	TGTGCCAGCAGCCTCGGGCCTGGGAGCTATGGCTACACCTTC	CASSLGPGSYGYTF
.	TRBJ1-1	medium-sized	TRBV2	TGTGCCAGCACCTGGGGGAGGAACACTGAAGCTTTCTTT	CASTWGRNTEAFF
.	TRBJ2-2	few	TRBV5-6	TGTGCCAGCAGCTGGTGGAACACCGGGGAGCTGTTTTTT	CASSWWNTGELFF
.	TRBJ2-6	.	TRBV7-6	TGTGCCAGCAGCTCGGGACGGAGCTCTGGGGCCAACGTCCTGACTTTC	CASSSGRSSGANVLTF
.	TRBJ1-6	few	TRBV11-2	TGTGCCAGCAGCTTAGTTCCGGGAAGGGGTTCACCCCTCCACTTT	CASSLVPGRGSPLHF
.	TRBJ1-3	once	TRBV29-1	TGCAGCGTTGCTGACCGGAACACCATATATTTT	CSVADRNTIYF
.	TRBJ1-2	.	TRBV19	TGTGCCAGTCTGATTCAACCGGGACCCTATGGCTACACCTTC	CASLIQPGPYGYTF
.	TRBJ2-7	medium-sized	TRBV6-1	TGTGCCAGCAAACAGGGATTCTCCTACGAGCAGTACTTC	CASKQGFSYEQYF
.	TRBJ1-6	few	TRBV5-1	TGCGCCAGCAGCTTATTTTCGGGGGGCGAGGATTCACCCCTCCACTTT	CASSLFSGGEDSPLHF
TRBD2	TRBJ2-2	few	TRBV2	TGTGCCAGCTACGGGACTAGCGGGGGCCCTAACACCGGGGAGCTGTTTTTT	CASYGTSGGPNTGELFF
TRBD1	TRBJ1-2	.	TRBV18	TGTGCCAGCTCGCCAAATCCGGGACAGCTGAACTATGGCTACACCTTC	CASSPNPGQLNYGYTF
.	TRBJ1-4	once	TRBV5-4	TGTGCCAGCAGCCCTACCCCGCGGACTGAAAAACTGTTTTTT	CASSPTPRTEKLFF
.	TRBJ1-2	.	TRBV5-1	TGCGCCAGCAGCTTTGGGACGGCTGGGGCCCATGGCTACACCTTC	CASSFGTAGAHGYTF
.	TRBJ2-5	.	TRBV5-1	TGCGCCAGCAGCCCCAATGGGGAGACCCAGTACTTC	CASSPNGETQYF
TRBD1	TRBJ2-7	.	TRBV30	TGTGCCTGGGAGCGAACCGGGACAGGGGGCGGCGAGCAGTACTTC	CAWERTGTGGGEQYF
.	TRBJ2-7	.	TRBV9	TGTGCCAGCAGCGTAAGTTCGACAGGAAACTACGAGCAGTACTTC	CASSVSSTGNYEQYF